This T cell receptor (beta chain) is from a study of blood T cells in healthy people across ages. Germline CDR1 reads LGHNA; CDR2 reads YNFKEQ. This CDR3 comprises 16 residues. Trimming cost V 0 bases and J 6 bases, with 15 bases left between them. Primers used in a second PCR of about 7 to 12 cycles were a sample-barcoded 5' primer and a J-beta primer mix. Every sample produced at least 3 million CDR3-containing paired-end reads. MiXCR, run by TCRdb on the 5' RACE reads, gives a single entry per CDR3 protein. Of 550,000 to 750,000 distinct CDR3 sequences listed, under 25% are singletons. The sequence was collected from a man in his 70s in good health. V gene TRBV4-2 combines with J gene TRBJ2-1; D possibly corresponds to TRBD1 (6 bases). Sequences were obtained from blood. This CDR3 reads CASSQDLGATINEQFF. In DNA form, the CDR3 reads TGTGCCAGCAGCCAAGATTTGGGGGCAACAATCAATGAGCAGTTCTTC.